This is a list of T cell receptor beta chains from one sample in a study of blood T cell repertoires in COVID-19. This table comes from immunoSEQ multiplex PCR, and its TCRdb copy is limited to in-frame clones, with some not included. The sample shows approximately 100,000 clones, less than 90% of them seen only once. Specimen: peripheral blood. Receptors were obtained from a human donor in a cohort sampled during active COVID-19. Each CDR3 is given with its conserved first and last residue. The order of the fields is V gene, clone size, J gene, D gene, CDR3 DNA, CDR3 protein. D genes are given only for firm matches. Expanded clones get a size class; other rows say once, few or many, or leave the size out.

TRBV19	NA	TRBJ1-5	NA	TGTGCCAGTAGTATTAGCAGCAGCAATCAGCCCCAGCATTTT	CASSISSSNQPQHF
TRBV6-6	NA	TRBJ1-4	NA	TGTGCCAGCAGATCGGGACTAGGAGAAAAACTGTTTTTT	CASRSGLGEKLFF
TRBV19	NA	TRBJ1-1	NA	TGTGCCAGTAGGGTGGGGGCACGGGCTTTCTTT	CASRVGARAFF
TRBV29-1	NA	TRBJ2-7	NA	TGCAGCGTTATAGGGGGTCTCTCCCTGTCCTACGAGCAGTACTTC	CSVIGGLSLSYEQYF
TRBV6-5	NA	TRBJ1-5	NA	TGTGCCAGCACCTCCGGACAGTCAATCCATTTT	CASTSGQSIHF
TRBV24-1	NA	TRBJ2-7	TRBD2	TGTGCCACCAAGATCCCGGGAGGGCGCTACGAGCAGTACTTC	CATKIPGGRYEQYF
TRBV5-1	few	TRBJ1-6	TRBD1	TGCGCCAGCAGCTCGACGGGACAGAATTCACCCCTCCACTTT	CASSSTGQNSPLHF
TRBV7-6	NA	TRBJ2-1	TRBD2	TGTGCCAGCAGCGACAGCGGGGGGGATTACAATGAGCAGTTCTTC	CASSDSGGDYNEQFF
TRBV24-1	NA	TRBJ1-5	NA	TGTGCCACCTCGCAGACATTAGATCAGCCCCAGCATTTT	CATSQTLDQPQHF
TRBV2	NA	TRBJ2-7	NA	TGTGCCAGCAGTGTGATTCGGACAGCAGACGAGCAGTACTTC	CASSVIRTADEQYF
TRBV28	NA	TRBJ2-7	TRBD1	TGTGCCAGCAGTTTCCCCCTGACAGGGGTCTCCTACGAGCAGTACTTC	CASSFPLTGVSYEQYF
TRBV6-5	few	TRBJ2-6	NA	TGTGCCAGCAGTTACGGACTTTCTGGGGCCAACGTCCTGACTTTC	CASSYGLSGANVLTF
TRBV5-8	NA	TRBJ1-4	NA	TGTGCCAGCAGCTTGGGGGGGCGCAGGTCGGGTGAAAAACTGTTTTTT	CASSLGGRRSGEKLFF
TRBV3-1/TRBV3-2	NA	TRBJ2-5	NA	TGTGCCAGCAGCCAAGTTAGCGGCCAAGAGACCCAGTACTTC	CASSQVSGQETQYF
TRBV10-2	NA	TRBJ2-7	TRBD1	TGCGCCAGCAACGGACAGGGGCCCACCTACGAGCAGTACTTC	CASNGQGPTYEQYF
TRBV19	NA	TRBJ2-1	TRBD2	TGTGCCAGTAGTATATTAGCGGGAGATAAGGAGCAGTTCTTC	CASSILAGDKEQFF
TRBV5-1	NA	TRBJ1-6	TRBD1	TGCGCCAGCAGCTTGGGACCCCAGGGGGAAAATTCACCCCTCCACTTT	CASSLGPQGENSPLHF
TRBV5-1	NA	TRBJ2-3	TRBD1	TGCGCCAGCAGCTTGAAACCGATCGCCGGACAGGGGTCAGATACGCAGTATTTT	CASSLKPIAGQGSDTQYF
TRBV24-1	NA	TRBJ2-1	NA	TGTGCCACCAGTGATTTTGGCAGGGCGGCTGAGCAGTTCTTC	CATSDFGRAAEQFF
TRBV3-1/TRBV3-2	NA	TRBJ1-2	TRBD1	TGTGCCAGCAGCTCCCACCTAGGGACAGGGGGCTGGGTTCATGGCTACACCTTC	CASSSHLGTGGWVHGYTF
TRBV9	NA	TRBJ2-7	TRBD2	TGTGCCAGCAGCGTAGGTCCTAGCGGCGGCCCCTACGAGCAGTACTTC	CASSVGPSGGPYEQYF
TRBV6-5	NA	TRBJ2-7	NA	TGTGCCAGCAGTTACTCGAGGGTTGCTGGGAACGAGCAGTACTTC	CASSYSRVAGNEQYF
TRBV28	NA	TRBJ1-6	NA	TGTGCCAGCAGTTTACTGAGCTCCTATAATTCACCCCTCCACTTT	CASSLLSSYNSPLHF
TRBV4-1	NA	TRBJ1-2	TRBD1	TGCGCCAGCAGCCAAGGTGTCTTAGGGACAGGGGTGGCCTATGGCTACACCTTC	CASSQGVLGTGVAYGYTF
TRBV5-1	NA	TRBJ2-7	NA	TGCGCCAGCAGCTTGGTCCCAGGGGCGGCCGAGCAGTACTTC	CASSLVPGAAEQYF
TRBV3-1/TRBV3-2	NA	TRBJ2-3	TRBD2	TGTGCCAGCAGCCAAAGGGCGGGAGGGCCAGATACGCAGTATTTT	CASSQRAGGPDTQYF
TRBV3-1/TRBV3-2	NA	TRBJ2-7	TRBD2	TGTGCCAGCAGACGGACTAGCGGCGACCCCCACGAGCAGTACTTC	CASRRTSGDPHEQYF
TRBV7-9	NA	TRBJ2-6	NA	TGTGCCAGCACCATACAGGGCCCCGTCTCTGGGGCCAACGTCCTGACTTTC	CASTIQGPVSGANVLTF
TRBV19	NA	TRBJ1-3	TRBD1	TGTGCCAGTAGTCAACCGACGCCGACAGGGTCTGGAAACACCATATATTTT	CASSQPTPTGSGNTIYF
TRBV7-2	NA	TRBJ2-5	NA	TGTGCCAGCAGCTTAGGTGGCCAGGTCTCAGAGACCCAGTACTTC	CASSLGGQVSETQYF
TRBV7-9	NA	TRBJ1-2	TRBD1	TGTGCCAGCATCGACAGGGGCGGGGGCTATGGCTACACCTTC	CASIDRGGGYGYTF
TRBV15	NA	TRBJ1-4	NA	TGTGCCACCAGCAGAGGCGGAGCGCGTATAAATGAAAAACTGTTTTTT	CATSRGGARINEKLFF